In its sample, the clone carrying this TCR beta chain was seen once. The target antigen is unknown. The record originates from a study of T cell responses to AZD1222 COVID-19 vaccine. Some clones are missing from TCRdb's copy, which holds only in-frame ones; the method was immunoSEQ multiplex PCR. This repertoire shows some 64,000 clones, around 83% found once; its top ten account for approximately 7%. CDR3 length: 14 amino acids. V was pared by 5 bases and J by 1 base, with 11 bases between. CDR1 LGHDT and CDR2 YNNKEL come from the germline V gene (reference sequence). Study-level points and caveats: Seropositive AZD1222 recipients at baseline numbered only five or six. Of spike-specific TCRs, nearly half reportedly target regions left unmutated in variants.

The receptor's source is an adult in good health. Sequencing was performed on peripheral blood, taken on day 0 of AZD1222 vaccination. This sequence joins TRBV3-1 (or the pseudogene TRBV3-2) and TRBJ1-1; D gene unclear. The CDR3 region is CASSSQHGNTEAFF. CDR3 nucleotides: TGTGCCAGCAGCTCACAACATGGGAACACTGAAGCTTTCTTT.